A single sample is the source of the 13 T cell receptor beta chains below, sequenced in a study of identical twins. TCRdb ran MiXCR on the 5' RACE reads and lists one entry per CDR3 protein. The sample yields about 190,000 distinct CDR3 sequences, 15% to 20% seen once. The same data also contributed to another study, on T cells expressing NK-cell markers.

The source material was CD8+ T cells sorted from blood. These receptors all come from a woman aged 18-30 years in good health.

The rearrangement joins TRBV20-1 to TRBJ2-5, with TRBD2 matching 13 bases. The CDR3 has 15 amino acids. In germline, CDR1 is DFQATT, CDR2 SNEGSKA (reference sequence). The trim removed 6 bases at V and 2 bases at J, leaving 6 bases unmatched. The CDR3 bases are TGCAGTGCCATCCAGGGACTAGCGGGGCAAGAGACCCAGTACTTC. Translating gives CSAIQGLAGQETQYF.

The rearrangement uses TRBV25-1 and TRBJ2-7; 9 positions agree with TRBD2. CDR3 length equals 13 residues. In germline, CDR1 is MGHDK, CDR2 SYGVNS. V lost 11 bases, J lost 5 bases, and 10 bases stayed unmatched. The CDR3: CAVASGVSNEQYF. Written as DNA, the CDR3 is TGTGCCGTTGCTAGCGGGGTCTCAAACGAGCAGTACTTC.

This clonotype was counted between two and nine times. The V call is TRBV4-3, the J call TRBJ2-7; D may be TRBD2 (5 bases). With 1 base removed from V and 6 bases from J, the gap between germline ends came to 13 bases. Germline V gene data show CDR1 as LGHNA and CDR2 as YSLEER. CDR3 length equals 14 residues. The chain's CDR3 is CASSQGLGGLEQYF. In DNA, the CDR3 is TGCGCCAGCAGCCAAGGCCTTGGCGGACTCGAGCAGTACTTC.

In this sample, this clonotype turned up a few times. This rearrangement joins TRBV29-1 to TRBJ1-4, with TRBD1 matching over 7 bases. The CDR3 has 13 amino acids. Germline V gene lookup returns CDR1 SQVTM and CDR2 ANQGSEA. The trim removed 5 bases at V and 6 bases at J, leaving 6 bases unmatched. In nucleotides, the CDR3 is TGCAGCGTTCTCGACAGGGAAGATGAAAAACTGTTTTTT. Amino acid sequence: CSVLDREDEKLFF. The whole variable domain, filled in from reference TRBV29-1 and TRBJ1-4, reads SAVISQKPSRDICQRGTSLTIQCQVDSQVTMMFWYRQQPGQSLTLIATANQGSEATYESGFVIDKFPISRPNLTFSTLTVSNMSPEDSSIYLCSVLDREDEKLFFGSGTQLSVL.

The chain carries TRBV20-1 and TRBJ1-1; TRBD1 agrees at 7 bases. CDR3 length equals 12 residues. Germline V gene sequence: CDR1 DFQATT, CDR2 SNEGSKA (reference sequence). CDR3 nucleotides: TGCAGGGCAGGGGGAGGGTACACTGAAGCTTTCTTT. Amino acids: CRAGGGYTEAFF.

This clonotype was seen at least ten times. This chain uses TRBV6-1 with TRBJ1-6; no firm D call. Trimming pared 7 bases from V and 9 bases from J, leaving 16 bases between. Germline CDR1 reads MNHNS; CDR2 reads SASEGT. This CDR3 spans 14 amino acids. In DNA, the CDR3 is TGTGCCAGCATATTTGGGGTGGAAGGTTCACCCCTCCACTTT. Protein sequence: CASIFGVEGSPLHF.

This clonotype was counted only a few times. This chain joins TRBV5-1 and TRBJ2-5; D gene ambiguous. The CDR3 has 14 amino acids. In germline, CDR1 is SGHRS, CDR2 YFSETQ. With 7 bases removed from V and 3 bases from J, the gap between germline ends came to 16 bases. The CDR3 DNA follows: TGCGCCAGCGCGACGGTAGACTCCGAAGAGACCCAGTACTTC. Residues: CASATVDSEETQYF.

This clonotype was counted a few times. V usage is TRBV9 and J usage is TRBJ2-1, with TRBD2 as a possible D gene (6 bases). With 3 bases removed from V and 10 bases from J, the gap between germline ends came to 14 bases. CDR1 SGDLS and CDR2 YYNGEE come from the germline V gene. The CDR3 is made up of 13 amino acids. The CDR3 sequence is CASSAGGAGEQFF. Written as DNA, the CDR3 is TGTGCCAGCAGCGCCGGCGGGGCCGGGGAGCAGTTCTTC. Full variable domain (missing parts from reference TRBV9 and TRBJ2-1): DSGVTQTPKHLITATGQRVTLRCSPRSGDLSVYWYQQSLDQGLQFLIQYYNGEERAKGNILERFSAQQFPDLHSELNLSSLELGDSALYFCASSAGGAGEQFFGPGTRLTVL.

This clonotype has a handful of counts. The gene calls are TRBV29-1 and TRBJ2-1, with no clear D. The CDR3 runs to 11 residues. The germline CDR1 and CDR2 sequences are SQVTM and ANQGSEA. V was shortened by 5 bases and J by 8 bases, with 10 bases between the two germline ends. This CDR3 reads CSVLDPYEQFF. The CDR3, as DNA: TGCAGCGTTCTCGACCCCTATGAGCAGTTCTTC.

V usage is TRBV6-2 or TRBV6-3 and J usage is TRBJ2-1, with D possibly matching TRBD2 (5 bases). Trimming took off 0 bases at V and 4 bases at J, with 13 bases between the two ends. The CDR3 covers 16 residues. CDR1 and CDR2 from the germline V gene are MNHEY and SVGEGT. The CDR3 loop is CASSYSKDTGYNEQFF. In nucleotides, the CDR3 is TGTGCCAGCAGTTACTCGAAGGATACGGGGTACAATGAGCAGTTCTTC.

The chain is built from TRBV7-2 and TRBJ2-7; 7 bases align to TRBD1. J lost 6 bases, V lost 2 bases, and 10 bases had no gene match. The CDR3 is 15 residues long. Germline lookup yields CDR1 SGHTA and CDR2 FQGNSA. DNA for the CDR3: TGTGCCAGCAGCTTATCGCCGACAGGGTCCAGCGAGCAGTACTTC. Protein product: CASSLSPTGSSEQYF.

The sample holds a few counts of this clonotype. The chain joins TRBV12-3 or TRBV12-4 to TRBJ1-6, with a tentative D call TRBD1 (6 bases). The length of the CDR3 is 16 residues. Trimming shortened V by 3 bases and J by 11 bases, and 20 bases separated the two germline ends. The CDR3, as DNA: TGTGCCAGCAGTTTGGGGGAGGGACATAGGTTGGCACCCCTCCACTTT. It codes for CASSLGEGHRLAPLHF.

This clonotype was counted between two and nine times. This CDR3 is CAISESGGTGDTEAFF. CDR3 DNA: TGTGCCATCAGTGAGTCGGGCGGGACAGGGGACACTGAAGCTTTCTTT. The V and J genes are TRBV10-3 and TRBJ1-1, with TRBD1 identical over 10 bases. CDR3 size: 16 residues. The V gene end was trimmed by 0 bases and the J gene end by 3 bases; junction bases not matched to a gene: 4. Germline lookup yields CDR1 ENHRY and CDR2 SYGVKD.